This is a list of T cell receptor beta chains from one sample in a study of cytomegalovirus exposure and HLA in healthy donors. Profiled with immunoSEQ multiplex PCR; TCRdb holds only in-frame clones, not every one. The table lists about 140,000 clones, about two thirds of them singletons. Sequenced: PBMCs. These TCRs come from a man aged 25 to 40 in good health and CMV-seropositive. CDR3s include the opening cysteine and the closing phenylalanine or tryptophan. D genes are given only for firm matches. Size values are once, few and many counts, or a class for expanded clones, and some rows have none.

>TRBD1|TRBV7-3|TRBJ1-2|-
CASSPQGAQPHGYTF
TGTGCCAGCAGCCCACAGGGGGCGCAGCCTCATGGCTACACCTTC
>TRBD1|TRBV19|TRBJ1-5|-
CASRGQGGQPQHF
TGTGCCAGTAGGGGACAGGGCGGGCAGCCCCAGCATTTT
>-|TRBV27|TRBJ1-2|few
CASSFSPGSGYTF
TGTGCCAGCAGTTTTTCCCCGGGAAGCGGCTACACCTTC
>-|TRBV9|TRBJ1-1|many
CASSPGGDTEAFF
TGTGCCAGCAGCCCGGGGGGGGACACTGAAGCTTTCTTT
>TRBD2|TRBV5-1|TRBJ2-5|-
CASSLREGVETQYF
TGCGCCAGCAGCTTGAGGGAGGGCGTGGAGACCCAGTACTTC
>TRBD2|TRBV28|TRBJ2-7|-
CASSLGGSEQYF
TGTGCCAGCAGCCTGGGGGGGAGCGAGCAGTACTTC
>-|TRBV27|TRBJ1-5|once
CASSLTGIIQPQHF
TGTGCCAGCAGTTTAACGGGAATCATTCAGCCCCAGCATTTT
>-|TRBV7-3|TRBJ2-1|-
CASSQTRDEQFF
TGTGCCAGCAGCCAGACTAGAGATGAGCAGTTCTTC
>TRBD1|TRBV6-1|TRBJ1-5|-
CASSGTGVDQPQHF
TGTGCCAGCAGTGGGACAGGGGTTGACCAGCCCCAGCATTTT
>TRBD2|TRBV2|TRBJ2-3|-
CASTGTSGRDTQYF
TGTGCCAGTACCGGGACTAGCGGGAGAGATACGCAGTATTTT
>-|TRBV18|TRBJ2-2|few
CASSSREVVTGELFF
TGTGCCAGCTCATCGAGGGAGGTTGTCACCGGGGAGCTGTTTTTT